A selection of T cell receptor beta chains follows, all from one sample in a study of T cell changes during pregnancy in multiple sclerosis. TCRdb's copy holds only in-frame clones and misses some; the assay was immunoSEQ multiplex PCR. The table has some 100,000 clones, approximately 94% seen once. The source was peripheral blood, collected before pregnancy. Receptors were obtained from a female donor with multiple sclerosis, enrolled in a pregnancy study. Both conserved end residues are trimmed from each CDR3.

>TRBV5-1|TRBJ2-3
ASSPRGGRPTDTQY
>TRBV29-1|TRBJ2-5
SVGQFQETQY
>TRBV5-1|TRBJ1-2
ASLVLMGGAGYGYT
>TRBV19|TRBJ2-3
ASSIPQGDTQY
>TRBV15|TRBJ2-1
ATSTGLAGGLGNEQF
>TRBV18|TRBJ2-1
ASSPLGGDHEQF
>TRBV19|TRBJ2-7
ASSVQGASYEQY
>TRBV4-3|TRBJ1-1
ASSRVDRGKTEAF
>TRBV6-1|TRBJ1-1
ASSVRENTEAF
>TRBV9|TRBJ2-5
ASSLRGAGGTQY
>TRBV27|TRBJ2-7
ASTATGSPYEQY
>TRBV19|TRBJ1-5
ASSKTGFQPQH
>TRBV6-5|TRBJ2-1
ASRPADLSYNEQF
>TRBV30|TRBJ1-4
AWITDPPPTATNEKLF
>TRBV2|TRBJ2-5
ASSEAQETQY
>TRBV25-1|TRBJ2-7
ASSRTGGTYEQY
>TRBV18|TRBJ2-1
ASSPTQSTYNEQF